This T cell receptor beta chain comes out of a study of T cell responses to AZD1222 COVID-19 vaccine (dated by TCRdb to about 2021). For context, the study as a whole: AZD1222 recipients with second doses at about 4 weeks or about 12 weeks were pooled, because spike-specific TCR depth and breadth did not differ between schedules. A total of 230 to 250 trial participants underwent TCR sequencing, of whom 207 had received two doses of AZD1222 and 26 had received two doses of the MenACWY control vaccine. Trial participants were enrolled into age subgroups of 18-55, 56-69 and 70-plus years, which contained roughly 150, 30 and 60 TCR-sequenced participants, respectively. The paper's findings and limits, for the study overall: The 56-69-year group was small, and its depth increase did not reach significance, likely because of low power. Because no day 14 peak-response samples were available, the repertoires could be characterized only after the peak T cell response. Only five or six AZD1222 recipients were SARS-CoV-2 seropositive at baseline, limiting conclusions about previously exposed vaccinees. After two AZD1222 doses, spike-specific TCR breadth and depth were significantly higher than at day 0 and than in MenACWY recipients. The whole spike protein was spanned by vaccine-associated CD4 TCRs, and dominant responses were seen in regions 160-218 and 743-854. Participants were mostly white British and included more females than males, and it was suggested by the authors that clonal diversity may have been underestimated. Nearly half of unique spike-specific TCRs reportedly recognized epitopes outside regions mutated in the B.1.351 and B.1.1.7 variants.

Interpreted using the paper, the time point label stands for: baseline before first vaccination. Vaccinee samples were obtained from the UK trials COV001 and COV002, which included a single-blind randomized controlled phase 2/3 trial of AZD1222 (ChAdOx1 nCoV-19) in healthy adults. Trial participant PBMC samples were collected at day 0 and day 28 after the second dose for TCRbeta chain sequencing. The CDR3, cysteine through valine, is 16 amino acids long. The CDR3 DNA has 48 bases and is translated from base 1. CDR1 and CDR2 were assigned from the germline V gene as MNHNS and SASEGT. Trimming accounts for 4 bases at V and 2 bases at J, while the number of junction bases matched to no gene is 10. The CDR3 regions of human TCRbeta chains were analyzed by immunosequencing. The authors' analysis ran thus. Repertoire TCRs were matched against a reference library of SARS-CoV-2-specific TCRs generated with the MIRA antigen-specificity platform. Breadth was defined as the fraction of unique TCRs that were SARS-CoV-2-associated, and depth was defined as the fraction of total T cells that were SARS-CoV-2-associated. Using the MIRA data, each spike-specific TCR was assigned both to the spike region to which the TCR was reactive and to a CD4 or CD8 class. Log10-transformed breadth and depth values were compared by one-way ANOVA with Sidak's multiple comparisons tests. As stored in TCRdb, this immuneACCESS dataset retains in-frame rearrangements with V and J assigned. A fraction of the clones does not appear; measured against another copy, unresolved V genes explain less than half of the discrepancy, and the remainder lacks a known reason. V and J calls and clone size are copied from that table; D and trimming were computed from the DNA. This sample gives some 170,000 clones in total; 85% to 90% of them show up just once. The ten largest clones represent 1.6% of the sample.

Worth noting for this clone: Its antigen remains undetermined. No much larger clone is present one base from it, and per-base qualities are unavailable.

The receptor was derived from an adult in good health. This chain joins TRBV6-1 to TRBJ2-7, and TRBD1 matches 8 of the central bases. Sequencing was performed on peripheral blood, taken on day 0 of AZD1222 vaccination. CDR3 protein: CASSVGPQTGAYEQYV. The DNA is as follows: TGTGCCAGCAGTGTAGGCCCCCAGACAGGGGCCTACGAGCAGTACGTC.